This T cell receptor (beta chain) originates from a study of OX40 agonist ivuxolimab in advanced cancers. Libraries were prepared by immunoSEQ multiplex PCR; TCRdb keeps only in-frame clonotypes and omits some of them. This sample has around 100,000 clones, with around 91% found just once. This CDR3 contains 13 residues. The germline V gene has CDR1 SEHNR and CDR2 FQNEAQ (reference sequence). The chain uses TRBV7-9 and TRBJ2-1; D possibly corresponds to TRBD1 (7 bases). The sequence was collected from an adult with an advanced solid tumor such as melanoma, head and neck, liver or kidney cancer. This specimen consisted of CD4+ or CD8+ T cells sorted from blood, obtained in a trial of the OX40 agonist ivuxolimab. The CDR3 DNA is TGTGCGACCGCAGGGGGGACCTACAATGAGCAGTTCTTC. This encodes CATAGGTYNEQFF.